What follows are 22 T cell receptor beta chains derived from one specimen sequenced in a study of control samples from healthy donors and cancer patients. Sequencing used immunoSEQ multiplex PCR; TCRdb keeps in-frame clones, though not all of them. The sample includes 150,000 to 200,000 clones, approximately 95% of them seen just once. Sequencing was carried out using blood. The source is a man between 18 and 29 years old in good health.

The chain has TRBV18 and TRBJ2-4; TRBD1 agrees at 9 bases. Looked up from germline, CDR1 is KGHSH and CDR2 is LQKENI. The CDR3 runs 14 residues. Trimming took 6 bases from V and 8 from J; bases not matched to a gene: 8. The CDR3 nucleotides are TGTGCCAGCTCCTCCGGGACAGGGATTGACATTCAGTACTTC. Amino acids: CASSSGTGIDIQYF.

Comment on this clone: The same CDR3 can be traced to other DNA sequences in this sample. V and J are TRBV9 and TRBJ1-2; D gene ambiguous. V lost 0 bases and J lost 1, with 4 bases in between. The germline gives CDR1 SGDLS, CDR2 YYNGEE. The CDR3 spans 13 residues. CDR3 sequence: CASSVDGNYGYTF. Written as DNA, the CDR3 is TGTGCCAGCAGCGTAGACGGTAACTATGGCTACACCTTC.

The count of this clone is one. The chain has TRBV2 and TRBJ1-1; D unclear. Germline V lookup: CDR1 SNHLY, CDR2 FYNNEI. V lost 3 bases and J lost 7, with 15 bases in between. The CDR3 runs to 14 residues. The CDR3 loop is CASSEGFKRGEAFF. CDR3 bases: TGTGCCAGCAGTGAGGGATTCAAGAGAGGTGAAGCTTTCTTT.

The V and J genes are TRBV28 and TRBJ2-1; 8 positions agree with TRBD1. Germline loops: CDR1 MDHEN, CDR2 SYDVKM. The V gene end was trimmed by 8 bases and the J gene end by 7 bases; junction bases not matched to a gene: 10. The CDR3 length is 14 residues. The CDR3 loop is CASWGRGRGNEQFF. CDR3 DNA sequence: TGTGCCAGCTGGGGCAGGGGGCGAGGTAATGAGCAGTTCTTC.

This chain connects TRBV24-1 to TRBJ1-1; D is unclear. The germline V gene has CDR1 KGHDR and CDR2 SFDVKD. V gave up 6 bases and J gave up 7 bases, with 8 bases separating them. This CDR3 comprises 11 residues. CDR3 sequence: CATSQRGEAFF. CDR3 nucleotide sequence: TGTGCCACCAGTCAACGGGGTGAAGCTTTCTTT.

This clone occurred a few times. The V and J genes are TRBV3-1 (or the pseudogene TRBV3-2) and TRBJ2-2; D tentatively fits TRBD1 or TRBD2 (5 bases each). The CDR3 covers 15 residues. The V end was cut by 8 bases, the J end by 0 bases, with 13 bases between. CDR1 is LGHDT, CDR2 YNNKEL, per germline (reference sequence). In DNA form, the CDR3 reads TGTGCCAGCTGTCAAGGGACGGCGAACACCGGGGAGCTGTTTTTT. This encodes CASCQGTANTGELFF.

CDR3 nucleotide sequence: TGCGCCAGCAGCTCAGACATAAATCAGCCCCAGCATTTT. Translating gives CASSSDINQPQHF. V and J are TRBV5-1 and TRBJ1-5, with D unresolved. Trimming pared 3 bases from V and 4 bases from J, leaving 8 bases between. Germline V gene data show CDR1 as SGHRS and CDR2 as YFSETQ. The CDR3 runs to 13 residues.

The chain links TRBV2 to TRBJ2-2; D is unresolved. The V end lost 3 bases, the J end lost 2 bases, and 13 bases lay between the germline ends. This CDR3 is 16 amino acids long. Germline CDR1 reads SNHLY; CDR2 reads FYNNEI. CDR3 sequence (DNA): TGTGCCAGCAGTGAGCTCGGCAATTCTAACACCGGGGAGCTGTTTTTT. Translating it yields CASSELGNSNTGELFF.

The gene calls are TRBV10-2 and TRBJ1-3; no reliable D call. V shed 7 bases and J shed 3 bases, with 1 base lying between them. CDR1 is WSHSY and CDR2 is SAAADI in the germline V gene. This CDR3 contains 10 residues. CDR3 DNA: TGCGCCAGCATTGGAAACACCATATATTTT. As protein: CASIGNTIYF.

The gene calls are TRBV4-1 and TRBJ1-1; no clear D gene. The CDR3 consists of 14 residues. V was clipped by 0 bases and J by 1 base, with 6 bases between them. CDR1 and CDR2 (germline): MGHRA, YSYEKL. The CDR3 is CASSQDLENTEAFF. CDR3 in DNA: TGCGCCAGCAGCCAAGACTTAGAGAACACTGAAGCTTTCTTT.

The chain joins TRBV30 to TRBJ1-4, with a weak D call TRBD1 (6 bases). CDR1 and CDR2 (germline): GTSNPN, SVGIG (reference sequence). Trimming removed 1 base from V and 6 bases from J, with 12 bases in between. This CDR3 has 14 residues. CDR3 nucleotides: TGTGCCTGGAGTGAAGGTCAGGGGTATGAAAAACTGTTTTTT. Amino acids: CAWSEGQGYEKLFF.

The V gene is TRBV6-5, the J gene TRBJ2-5; D is possibly TRBD2 (6 bases). The germline CDR1 and CDR2 sequences are MNHEY and SVGAGI. The ends were cut back, 4 bases at V and 5 bases at J, with 14 bases in the middle. CDR3 length: 14 residues. The CDR3 protein is CASSLGRHGETQYF. CDR3 nucleotide sequence: TGTGCCAGCAGTTTGGGGAGGCACGGGGAGACCCAGTACTTC.

This chain links TRBV3-1 (or the pseudogene TRBV3-2) with TRBJ1-1; D is ambiguous. With 0 bases removed from V and 6 bases from J, the gap between germline ends came to 11 bases. The CDR3 runs to 14 residues. The V gene's germline CDR1 is LGHDT and CDR2 YNNKEL (reference sequence). The CDR3 DNA is TGTGCCAGCAGCCAAGATCCGGGAGGGCCTGAAGCTTTCTTT. It specifies CASSQDPGGPEAFF.

This chain joins TRBV2 and TRBJ2-2; D not resolved. This CDR3 has 10 amino acids. The V end lost 4 bases, the J end lost 14 bases, and 8 bases lay between the germline ends. From germline, CDR1 is SNHLY and CDR2 FYNNEI. The CDR3 nucleotides read TGTGCCAGCAGTGGGCTGACCCTGTTTTTT. Its protein is CASSGLTLFF.

The V gene is TRBV28, the J gene TRBJ2-7; D remains ambiguous. Germline CDR1 and CDR2: MDHEN and SYDVKM. The CDR3 contains 12 residues. The V and J ends lost 7 bases and 3 bases respectively, with 10 bases between them. CDR3: CASTTTGYEQYF. The CDR3 DNA follows: TGTGCCAGCACAACAACGGGCTACGAGCAGTACTTC.

J is TRBJ1-1 and V is TRBV5-6, with D possibly matching TRBD1 (6 bases). V lost 2 bases and J lost 4, with 12 bases in between. This CDR3 spans 14 amino acids. CDR1 SGHDT and CDR2 YYEEEE come from the germline V gene. The CDR3 loop reads CASSFQDSTTEAFF. The DNA of the CDR3 is TGTGCCAGCAGCTTTCAGGACAGTACCACTGAAGCTTTCTTT.

The chain recombines TRBV14 with TRBJ2-1, with 11 bases aligning to TRBD1. V was clipped by 8 bases and J by 9 bases; unmatched bases: 12. This CDR3 has 15 residues. CDR1 is SGHDN and CDR2 is FVKESK in the germline V gene. CDR3 DNA: TGTGCCAGCGTGCGAGGACAGGGGGCGATTGGTGAGCAGTTCTTC. Residues: CASVRGQGAIGEQFF.

For the CDR3, the DNA is TGTGCCAGCAGCAAGAGGGAAACAGGGGTACTCCGGAGCACTGAAGCTTTCTTT. Protein sequence: CASSKRETGVLRSTEAFF. The chain combines TRBV21-1 with TRBJ1-1; no check of the table's D call, TRBD1, against the DNA was made. TRBV21-1 is annotated as a pseudogene. The CDR3 is 18 residues long.

The V and J genes are TRBV6-1 and TRBJ1-5; TRBD1 aligns across 8 bases. The CDR3 has 14 residues. The germline V gene has CDR1 MNHNS and CDR2 SASEGT. The V and J ends lost 3 bases and 6 bases, in that order; junction bases with no gene match: 4. The CDR3 bases are TGTGCCAGCAGTGACATAGGGACAGGTCAGCCCCAGCATTTT. This gives the protein CASSDIGTGQPQHF.

V and J are TRBV14 and TRBJ1-2, with D perhaps TRBD1 (5 bases). The CDR3 has 16 amino acids. V was clipped by 1 base and J by 6 bases, with 18 bases between them. CDR1 and CDR2 (germline): SGHDN, FVKESK. CDR3 DNA sequence: TGTGCCAGCAGCCAAGCCCCTCTGGGGGGAACCAATGGCTACACCTTC. It yields the protein CASSQAPLGGTNGYTF.

The chain joins TRBV30 to TRBJ2-3; 7 bases map to TRBD2. Germline lookup yields CDR1 GTSNPN and CDR2 SVGIG (reference sequence). With 5 bases clipped from V and 3 bases from J, the junction kept 8 bases outside the gene matches. The CDR3 is 14 amino acids. CDR3 in amino acids: CAWGGVFGTDTQYF. The CDR3 region has the DNA TGTGCCTGGGGGGGGGTGTTCGGGACAGATACGCAGTATTTT.

V and J are TRBV2 and TRBJ1-3, with TRBD1 as a possible D gene (5 bases). Germline V gene lookup returns CDR1 SNHLY and CDR2 FYNNEI. CDR3 size: 17 residues. The V end was cut by 1 base, the J end by 3 bases, with 16 bases between. The chain's CDR3 is CASSEGGTLRRGNTIYF. In DNA, the CDR3 is TGTGCCAGCAGTGAAGGGGGGACCCTAAGGCGTGGAAACACCATATATTTT.